This note documents a single TCR beta chain sequence. The sample belongs to a study of blood T cell repertoires in COVID-19. Turning to the study itself: The samples span acute and convalescent COVID-19 from the United States, Italy and Spain. PBMCs, B-cell-depleted T cells, or T cells were the source of the cDNA or gDNA that made up the material.

Original methodology: Amplifying reference gene primers gave estimates of nucleated cell counts. This table comes from immunoSEQ multiplex PCR, and its TCRdb copy is limited to in-frame clones, with some not included. From that table come the V and J calls and clone size; the DNA was used to work out D and trimming. The sample lists about 120,000 clones, around nine tenths occurring once. This sequence was found in a human donor with acute or convalescent COVID-19. The donor label of this sample is uncertain. Sequencing used peripheral blood.

The CDR3 spells CAISEWAGGGTGELFF. The DNA for the CDR3 is TGTGCCATCAGTGAGTGGGCGGGAGGAGGTACCGGGGAGCTGTTTTTT. The chain uses TRBV10-3 and TRBJ2-2; 8 bases are a match to TRBD2. Trimming removed 1 base from V and 5 bases from J; junction bases left unmatched: 6. There are 16 residues in the CDR3. Germline CDR1 ENHRY, CDR2 SYGVKD.